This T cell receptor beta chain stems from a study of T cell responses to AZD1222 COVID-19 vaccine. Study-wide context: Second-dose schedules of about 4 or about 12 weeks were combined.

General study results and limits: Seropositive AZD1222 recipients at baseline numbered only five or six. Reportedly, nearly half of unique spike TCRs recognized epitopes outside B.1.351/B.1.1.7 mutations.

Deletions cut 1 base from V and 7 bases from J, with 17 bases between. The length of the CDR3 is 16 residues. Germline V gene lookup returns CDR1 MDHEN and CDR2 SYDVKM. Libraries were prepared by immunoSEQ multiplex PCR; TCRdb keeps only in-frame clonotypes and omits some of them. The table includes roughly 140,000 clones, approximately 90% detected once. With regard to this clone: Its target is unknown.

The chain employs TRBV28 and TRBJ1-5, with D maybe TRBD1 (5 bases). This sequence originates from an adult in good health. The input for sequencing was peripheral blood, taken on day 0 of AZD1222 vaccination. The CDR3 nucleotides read TGTGCCAGCAGTTTATTTGGCGGGACGGGAGCCCAGCCCCAGCATTTT. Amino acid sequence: CASSLFGGTGAQPQHF.